This T cell receptor beta chain was obtained from a study of cytomegalovirus exposure and HLA in healthy donors. About the study: T cells numbering approximately 170 million yielded 95 million to 140 million unique TCR beta sequences in an earlier analysis.

J gave up 5 bases and V 0 bases, and 4 bases lay outside the gene matches. This CDR3 contains 15 residues. Germline V gene data show CDR1 as SGHRS and CDR2 as YFSETQ. Primers: 60 Vbeta forward and 13 Jbeta reverse. Sequencing used immunoSEQ multiplex PCR; TCRdb keeps in-frame clones, though not all of them. Here the sample spans about 92,000 clones, more than 60% being singletons. The sequence came from a man aged 45-65 years in good health and CMV-seropositive. J is TRBJ2-5 and V is TRBV5-1; 10 bases map to TRBD2. The source material was PBMCs. CDR3 amino acids: CASSLGGTSAETQYF. Written as DNA, the CDR3 is TGCGCCAGCAGCTTGGGCGGGACTAGCGCGGAGACCCAGTACTTC.